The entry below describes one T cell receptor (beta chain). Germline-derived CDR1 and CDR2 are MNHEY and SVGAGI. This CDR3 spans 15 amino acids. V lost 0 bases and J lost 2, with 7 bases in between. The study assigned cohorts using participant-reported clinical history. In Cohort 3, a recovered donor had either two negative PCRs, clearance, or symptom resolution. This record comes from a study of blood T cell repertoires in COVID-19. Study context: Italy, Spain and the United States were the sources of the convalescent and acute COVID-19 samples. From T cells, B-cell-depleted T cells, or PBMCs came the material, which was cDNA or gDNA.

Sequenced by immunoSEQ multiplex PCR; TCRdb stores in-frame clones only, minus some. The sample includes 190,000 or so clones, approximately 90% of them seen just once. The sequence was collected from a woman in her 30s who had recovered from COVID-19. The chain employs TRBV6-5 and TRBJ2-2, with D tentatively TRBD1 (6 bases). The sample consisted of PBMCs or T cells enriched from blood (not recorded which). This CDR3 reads CASSYSGTNTGELFF. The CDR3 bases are TGTGCCAGCAGTTACTCAGGGACAAACACCGGGGAGCTGTTTTTT.